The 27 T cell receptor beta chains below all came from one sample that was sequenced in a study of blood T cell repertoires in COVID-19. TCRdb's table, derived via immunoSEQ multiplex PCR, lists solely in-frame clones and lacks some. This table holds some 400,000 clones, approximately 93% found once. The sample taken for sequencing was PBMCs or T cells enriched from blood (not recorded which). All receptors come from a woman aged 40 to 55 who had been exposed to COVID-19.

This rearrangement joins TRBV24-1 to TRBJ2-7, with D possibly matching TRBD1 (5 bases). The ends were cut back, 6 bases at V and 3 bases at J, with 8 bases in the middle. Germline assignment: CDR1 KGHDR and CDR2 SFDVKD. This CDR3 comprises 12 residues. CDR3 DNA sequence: TGTGCCACCAGTTTAGGGGACTACGAGCAGTACTTC. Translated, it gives CATSLGDYEQYF.

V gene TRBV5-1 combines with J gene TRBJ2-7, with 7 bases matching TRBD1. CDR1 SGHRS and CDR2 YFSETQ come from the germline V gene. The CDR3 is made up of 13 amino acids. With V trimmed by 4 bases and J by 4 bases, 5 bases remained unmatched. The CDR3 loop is CASSQDRWYEQYF. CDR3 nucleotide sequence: TGCGCCAGCAGCCAGGACAGGTGGTACGAGCAGTACTTC.

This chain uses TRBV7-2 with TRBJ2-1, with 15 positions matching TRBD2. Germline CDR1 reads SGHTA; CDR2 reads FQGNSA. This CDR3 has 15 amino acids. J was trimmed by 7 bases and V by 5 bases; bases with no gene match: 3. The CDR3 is CASSEGLAGGNEQFF. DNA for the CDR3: TGTGCCAGCAGCGAGGGACTAGCGGGAGGAAATGAGCAGTTCTTC. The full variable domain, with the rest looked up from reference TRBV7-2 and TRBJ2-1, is GAGVSQSPSNKVTEKGKDVELRCDPISGHTALYWYRQSLGQGLEFLIYFQGNSAPDKSGLPSDRFSAERTGGSVSTLTIQRTQQEDSAVYLCASSEGLAGGNEQFFGPGTRLTVL.

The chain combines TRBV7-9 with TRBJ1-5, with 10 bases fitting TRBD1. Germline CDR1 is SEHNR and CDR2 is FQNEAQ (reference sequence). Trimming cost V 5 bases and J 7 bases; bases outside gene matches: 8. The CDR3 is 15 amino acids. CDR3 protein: CASSRTGGGRQPQHF. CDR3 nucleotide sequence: TGTGCCAGCAGCCGGACAGGGGGAGGGAGACAGCCCCAGCATTTT.

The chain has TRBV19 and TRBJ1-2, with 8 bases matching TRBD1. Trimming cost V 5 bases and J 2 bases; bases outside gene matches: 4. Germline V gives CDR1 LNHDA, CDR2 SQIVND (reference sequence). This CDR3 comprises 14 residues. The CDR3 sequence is CASSDGTGNYGYTF. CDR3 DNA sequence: TGTGCCAGTAGTGACGGGACAGGCAACTATGGCTACACCTTC.

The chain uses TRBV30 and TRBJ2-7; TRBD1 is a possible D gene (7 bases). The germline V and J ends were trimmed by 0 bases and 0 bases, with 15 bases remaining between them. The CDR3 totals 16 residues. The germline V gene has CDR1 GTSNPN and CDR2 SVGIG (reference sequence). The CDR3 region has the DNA TGTGCCTGGAGTGTAGGGCGGCAGGGGGGCTCCTACGAGCAGTACTTC. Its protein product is CAWSVGRQGGSYEQYF. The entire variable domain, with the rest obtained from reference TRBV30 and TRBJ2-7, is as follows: SQTIHQWPATLVQPVGSPLSLECTVEGTSNPNLYWYRQAAGRGLQLLFYSVGIGQISSEVPQNLSASRPQDRQFILSSKKLLLSDSGFYLCAWSVGRQGGSYEQYFGPGTRLTVT.

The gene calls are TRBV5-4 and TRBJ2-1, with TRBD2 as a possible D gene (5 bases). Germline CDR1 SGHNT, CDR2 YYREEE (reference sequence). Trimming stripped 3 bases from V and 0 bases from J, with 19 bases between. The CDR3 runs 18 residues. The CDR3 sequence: CASSSGWIAGYSYNEQFF. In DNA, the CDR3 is TGTGCCAGCAGCTCCGGATGGATTGCGGGCTACTCCTACAATGAGCAGTTCTTC.

CDR3 protein: CASSPDRGDYGYTF. CDR3 DNA sequence: TGTGCCAGCAGCCCAGACAGGGGGGACTATGGCTACACCTTC. This chain connects TRBV7-3 to TRBJ1-2, with 9 bases lining up with TRBD1. Germline-derived CDR1 and CDR2 are SGHTA and FQGTGA. CDR3 length equals 14 residues. Trimming at V came to 5 bases and at J to 3 bases, leaving 4 bases not matched to a gene.

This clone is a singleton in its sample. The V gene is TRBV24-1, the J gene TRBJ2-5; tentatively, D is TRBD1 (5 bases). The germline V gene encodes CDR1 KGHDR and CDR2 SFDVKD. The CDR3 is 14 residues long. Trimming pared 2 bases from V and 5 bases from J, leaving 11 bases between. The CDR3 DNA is TGTGCCACCAGTGATTCACAGGTGGGGGAGACCCAGTACTTC. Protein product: CATSDSQVGETQYF.

The CDR3 DNA follows: TGTGCCAGCAGCGCCCTAACAGGGGGCAAGAAACTGTTTTTT. Its translation is CASSALTGGKKLFF. V and J are TRBV7-2 and TRBJ1-4, with TRBD1 matching over 9 bases. The trim removed 5 bases at V and 11 bases at J, leaving 9 bases unmatched. From germline, CDR1 is SGHTA and CDR2 FQGNSA. The CDR3 is made up of 14 amino acids.

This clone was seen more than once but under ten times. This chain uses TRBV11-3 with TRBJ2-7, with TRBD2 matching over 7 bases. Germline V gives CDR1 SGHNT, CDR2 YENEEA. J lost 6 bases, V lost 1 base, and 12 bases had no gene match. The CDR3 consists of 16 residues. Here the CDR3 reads CASSLALVEREVEQYF. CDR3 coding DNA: TGTGCCAGCAGCTTAGCCCTCGTTGAGCGGGAAGTCGAGCAGTACTTC. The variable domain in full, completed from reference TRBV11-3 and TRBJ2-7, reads EAGVVQSPRYKIIEKKQPVAFWCNPISGHNTLYWYLQNLGQGPELLIRYENEEAVDDSQLPKDRFSAERLKGVDSTLKIQPAELGDSAVYLCASSLALVEREVEQYFGPGTRLTVT.

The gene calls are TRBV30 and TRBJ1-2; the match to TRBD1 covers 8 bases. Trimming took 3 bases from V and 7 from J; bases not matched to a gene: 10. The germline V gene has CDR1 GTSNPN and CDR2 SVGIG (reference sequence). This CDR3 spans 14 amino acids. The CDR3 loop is CAWSLTGEFGGYTF. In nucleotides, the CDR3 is TGTGCCTGGAGCTTGACAGGGGAATTTGGTGGCTACACCTTC. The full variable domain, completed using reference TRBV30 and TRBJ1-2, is SQTIHQWPATLVQPVGSPLSLECTVEGTSNPNLYWYRQAAGRGLQLLFYSVGIGQISSEVPQNLSASRPQDRQFILSSKKLLLSDSGFYLCAWSLTGEFGGYTFGSGTRLTVV.

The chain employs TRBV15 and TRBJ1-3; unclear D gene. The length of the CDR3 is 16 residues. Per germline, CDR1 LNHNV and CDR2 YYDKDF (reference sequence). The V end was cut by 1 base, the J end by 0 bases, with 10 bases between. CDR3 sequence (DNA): TGTGCCACCAGCAGAGGTGTTTCCTCCTCTGGAAACACCATATATTTT. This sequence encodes CATSRGVSSSGNTIYF.

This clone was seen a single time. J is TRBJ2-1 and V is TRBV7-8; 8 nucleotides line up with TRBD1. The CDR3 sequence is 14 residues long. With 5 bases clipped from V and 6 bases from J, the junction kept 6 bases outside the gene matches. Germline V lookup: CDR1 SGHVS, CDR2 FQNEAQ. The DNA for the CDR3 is TGTGCCAGCAGCACGAGACAGGGGCCCAATGAGCAGTTCTTC. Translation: CASSTRQGPNEQFF.

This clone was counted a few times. As DNA, the CDR3 is TGTGTGTCTACCGGGACTTCCTTCTACGAGCAGTACTTC. It encodes CVSTGTSFYEQYF. The rearrangement links TRBV12-3 or TRBV12-4 to TRBJ2-7; a possible D gene is TRBD2 (6 bases). The CDR3 is 13 residues long.

The CDR3 spells CASSDRPNEQFF. The CDR3, as DNA: TGCGCCAGCAGTGACAGGCCCAATGAGCAGTTCTTC. The V gene is TRBV10-1, the J gene TRBJ2-1, with no clear D. The CDR3 is made up of 12 amino acids. Per the germline V gene, CDR1 is WNHNN and CDR2 is SYGVQD (reference sequence). The V end lost 3 bases, the J end lost 6 bases, and 6 bases lay between the germline ends.

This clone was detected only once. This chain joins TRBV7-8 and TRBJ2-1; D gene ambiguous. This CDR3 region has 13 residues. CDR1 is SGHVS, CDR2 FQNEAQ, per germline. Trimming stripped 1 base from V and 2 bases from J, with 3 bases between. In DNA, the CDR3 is TGTGCCAGCAGCTTAGACACCTACAATGAGCAGTTCTTC. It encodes CASSLDTYNEQFF.

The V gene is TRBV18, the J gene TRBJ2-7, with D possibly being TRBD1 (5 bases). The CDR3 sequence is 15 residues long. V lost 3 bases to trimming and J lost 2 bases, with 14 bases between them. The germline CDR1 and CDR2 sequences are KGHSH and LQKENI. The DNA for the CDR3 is TGTGCCAGCTCACCGGGGCAGGTTGGTACCTACGAGCAGTACTTC. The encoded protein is CASSPGQVGTYEQYF.

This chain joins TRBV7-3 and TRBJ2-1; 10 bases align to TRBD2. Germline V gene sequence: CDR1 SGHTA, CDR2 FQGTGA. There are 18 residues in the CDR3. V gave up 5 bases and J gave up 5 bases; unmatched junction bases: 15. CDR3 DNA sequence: TGTGCCAGCAGCCCTGCCCCCGGGCTAGCGGGGGTCAACAATGAGCAGTTCTTC. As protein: CASSPAPGLAGVNNEQFF.

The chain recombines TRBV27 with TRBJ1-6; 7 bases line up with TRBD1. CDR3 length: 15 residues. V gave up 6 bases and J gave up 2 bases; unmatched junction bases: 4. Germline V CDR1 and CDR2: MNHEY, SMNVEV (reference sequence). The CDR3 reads CASRLTGTYNSPLHF. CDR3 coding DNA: TGTGCCAGCAGGTTGACAGGGACCTATAATTCACCCCTCCACTTT.

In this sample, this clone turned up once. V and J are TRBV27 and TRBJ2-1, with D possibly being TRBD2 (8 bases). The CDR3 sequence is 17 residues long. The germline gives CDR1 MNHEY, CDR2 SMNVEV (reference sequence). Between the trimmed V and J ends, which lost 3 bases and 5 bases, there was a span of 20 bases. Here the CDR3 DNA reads TGTGCCAGCAGTTTGAGGGGGCGGGGGGCATATGACAATGAGCAGTTCTTC. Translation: CASSLRGRGAYDNEQFF.

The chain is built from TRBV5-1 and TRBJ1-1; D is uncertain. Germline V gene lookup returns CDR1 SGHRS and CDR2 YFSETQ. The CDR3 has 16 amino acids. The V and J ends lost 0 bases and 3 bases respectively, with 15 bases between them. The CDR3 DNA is TGCGCCAGCAGCTTGGGGGTCGGGGTGCTGGACACTGAAGCTTTCTTT. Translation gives CASSLGVGVLDTEAFF.

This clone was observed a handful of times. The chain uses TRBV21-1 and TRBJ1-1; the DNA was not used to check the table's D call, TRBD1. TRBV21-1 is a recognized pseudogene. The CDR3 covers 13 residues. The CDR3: CASSGQVNTEAFF. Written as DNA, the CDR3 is TGTGCCAGCTCGGGACAAGTGAACACTGAAGCTTTCTTT.

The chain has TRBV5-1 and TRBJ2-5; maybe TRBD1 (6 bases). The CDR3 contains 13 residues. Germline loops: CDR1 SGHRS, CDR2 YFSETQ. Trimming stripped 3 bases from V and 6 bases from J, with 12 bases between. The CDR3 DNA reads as TGCGCCAGCAGCTCCAACAGGGCGAAGACCCAGTACTTC. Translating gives CASSSNRAKTQYF. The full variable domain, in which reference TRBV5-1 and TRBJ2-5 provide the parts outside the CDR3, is KAGVTQTPRYLIKTRGQQVTLSCSPISGHRSVSWYQQTPGQGLQFLFEYFSETQRNKGNFPGRFSGRQFSNSRSEMNVSTLELGDSALYLCASSSNRAKTQYFGPGTRLLVL.

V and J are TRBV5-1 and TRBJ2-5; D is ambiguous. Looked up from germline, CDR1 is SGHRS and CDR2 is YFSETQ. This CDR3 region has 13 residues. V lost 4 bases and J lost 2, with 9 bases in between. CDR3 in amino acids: CASSRSVQETQYF. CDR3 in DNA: TGCGCCAGCAGCCGGAGCGTGCAAGAGACCCAGTACTTC.

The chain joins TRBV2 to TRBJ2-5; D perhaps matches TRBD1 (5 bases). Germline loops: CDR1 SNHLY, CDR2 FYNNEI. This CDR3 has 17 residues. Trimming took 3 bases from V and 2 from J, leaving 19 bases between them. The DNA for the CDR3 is TGTGCCAGCAGTGACGGATTGGCAGGGAAAGATCAAGAGACCCAGTACTTC. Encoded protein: CASSDGLAGKDQETQYF.

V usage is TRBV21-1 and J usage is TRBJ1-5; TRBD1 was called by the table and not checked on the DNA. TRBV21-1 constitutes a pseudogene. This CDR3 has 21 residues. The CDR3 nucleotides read TGTGCCAGCAGCAAAGGGGATAATGCACAGGGGACGAAGAAGGTCTATCAGCCCCAGCATTTT. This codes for CASSKGDNAQGTKKVYQPQHF.